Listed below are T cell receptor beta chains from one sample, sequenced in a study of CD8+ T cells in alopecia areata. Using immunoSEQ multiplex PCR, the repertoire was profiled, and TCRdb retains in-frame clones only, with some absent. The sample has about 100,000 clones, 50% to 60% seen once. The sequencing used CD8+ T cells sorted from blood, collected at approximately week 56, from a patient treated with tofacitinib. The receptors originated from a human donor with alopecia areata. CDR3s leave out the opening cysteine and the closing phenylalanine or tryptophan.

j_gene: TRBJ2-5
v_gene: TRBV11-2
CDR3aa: ASSLDPQAQY

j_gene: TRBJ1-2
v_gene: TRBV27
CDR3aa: ASSLSLSGARYGYT

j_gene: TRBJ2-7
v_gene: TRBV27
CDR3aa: ASSDDGGTGILEQY

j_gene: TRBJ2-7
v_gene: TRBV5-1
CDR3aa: ASKPDSSYEQY

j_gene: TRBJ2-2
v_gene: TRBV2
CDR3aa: ASSEGRNTGELF

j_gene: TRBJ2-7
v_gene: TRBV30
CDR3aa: AWSIRPSPSEQY

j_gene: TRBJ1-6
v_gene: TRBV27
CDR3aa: ASSYGTHNYNSPLH

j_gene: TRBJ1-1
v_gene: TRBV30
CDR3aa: AWAFPWFWDTEAF

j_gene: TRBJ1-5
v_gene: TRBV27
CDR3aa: ASRTRSGDQPQH

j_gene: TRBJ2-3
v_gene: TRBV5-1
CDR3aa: ASSLAITLGAGSTTDTQY

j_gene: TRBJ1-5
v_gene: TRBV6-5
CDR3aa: ASSSRAGEQPQH

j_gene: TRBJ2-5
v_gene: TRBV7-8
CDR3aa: ASSSPGTGGGKETQY

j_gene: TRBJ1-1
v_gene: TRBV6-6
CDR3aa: ASSIGNTEAF

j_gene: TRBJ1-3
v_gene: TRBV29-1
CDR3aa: SVLGERNTIY

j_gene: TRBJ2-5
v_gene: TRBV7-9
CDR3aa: ASSPPLPGLAEETQY

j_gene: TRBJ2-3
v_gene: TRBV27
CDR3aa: ASRNGGPRTTDTQY

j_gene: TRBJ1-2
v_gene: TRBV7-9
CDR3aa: ASSLVGARAGTNYGYT

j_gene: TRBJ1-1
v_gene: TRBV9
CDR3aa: ASSVGTGHTEAF

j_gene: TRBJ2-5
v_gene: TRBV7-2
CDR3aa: ASPISEETQY

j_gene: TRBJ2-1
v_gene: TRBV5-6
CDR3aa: ASSLGGSNEQF

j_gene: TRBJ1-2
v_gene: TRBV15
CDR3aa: ATSRVEQYGYT

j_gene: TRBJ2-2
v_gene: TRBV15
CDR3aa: ATSTGGDGDTGELF

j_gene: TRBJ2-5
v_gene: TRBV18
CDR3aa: ASSPLTAGPQETQY

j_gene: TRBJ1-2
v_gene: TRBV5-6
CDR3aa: ASSPGRGAYGYT

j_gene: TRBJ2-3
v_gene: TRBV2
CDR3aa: ASLGARDTQY

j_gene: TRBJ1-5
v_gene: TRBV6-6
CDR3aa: ASESLWDQEPQH